The clone carrying this T cell receptor (beta chain) was counted once. Its target is not known. The length of the CDR3 is 16 residues. The ends were cut back, 0 bases at V and 5 bases at J, with 15 bases in the middle. A multiplex PCR was run with 60 Vbeta primers and 13 Jbeta primers. The data were produced by immunoSEQ multiplex PCR, yet TCRdb's version contains in-frame clones alone and is incomplete. Among around 200,000 clones listed, roughly 81% were seen once. This sample is part of a study of cytomegalovirus exposure and HLA in healthy donors. Overall study results and limits: Indistinguishability led to the exclusion of some V segments, TRBV6-2 and TRBV6-3 included. Researchers counted approximately 160 TCR beta chains as cytomegalovirus-associated. CMV antigen specificity of three CMV-associated chains was confirmed in vitro. Being productive about 87% or about 30% of the time was typical of most TCR beta V segments in an earlier analysis.

The source material was PBMCs. The sequence was obtained from a young woman in good health and CMV-seropositive. The V gene is TRBV5-7, the J gene TRBJ1-3, with a weak D call TRBD1 (6 bases). TRBV5-7 is an ORF, and what it does is uncertain. CDR3 in DNA: TGTGCCAGCAGCTTGGTCAATTACAGGGTTAGAAACACCATATATTTT. It codes for CASSLVNYRVRNTIYF.